Below are 27 T cell receptor beta chains sequenced from a single sample in a study of T-cell memory formation after mild COVID-19. TCRdb redid the calling of the 5' RACE reads with MiXCR, one entry per CDR3 protein. The sample includes approximately 99,000 distinct CDR3 sequences, roughly a sixth of them seen just once. The sample was PBMCs or a T cell subset sorted from them (not recorded which). These receptors came from a man aged 18 to 29 who had mild COVID-19 (a few samples of this study predate the infection). Cell type and time point are not known.

This chain connects TRBV5-5 to TRBJ2-7, with TRBD1 matching over 9 bases. V lost 1 base, J lost 8 bases, and 10 bases stayed unmatched. Germline values: CDR1 SGHKS, CDR2 YYEKEE (reference sequence). The CDR3 runs 15 residues. CDR3 sequence reads: CASSLSLGTGRQQYF. CDR3 nucleotide sequence: TGTGCCAGCAGCTTGAGTCTCGGGACAGGGCGGCAGCAGTACTTC.

The chain recombines TRBV28 with TRBJ1-2, with a weak D call TRBD1 (5 bases). CDR1 is MDHEN, CDR2 SYDVKM, per germline. The V and J ends lost 8 bases and 6 bases respectively, with 16 bases between them. The CDR3 loop spans 13 amino acids. CDR3 protein: CASRSGLLDGYTF. The CDR3 nucleotides read TGTGCCAGCCGCTCGGGACTTCTCGATGGCTACACCTTC.

The table lists this clonotype with many counts. The V call is TRBV6-5, the J call TRBJ2-3; 11 bases match TRBD2. The CDR3 is 14 residues long. CDR1 and CDR2 from the germline V gene are MNHEY and SVGAGI. The trim removed 6 bases at V and 1 base at J, leaving 0 bases unmatched. CDR3 DNA sequence: TGTGCCAGCAGGACTAGCGGGGGCACAGATACGCAGTATTTT. This gives the protein CASRTSGGTDTQYF.

This sequence joins TRBV6-5 and TRBJ2-7, with unresolved D. The CDR3 covers 15 residues. The V end was cut by 2 bases, the J end by 2 bases, with 13 bases between. CDR1 MNHEY and CDR2 SVGAGI come from the germline V gene. The CDR3 protein is CASSYNRQTTYEQYV. The CDR3 nucleotides read TGTGCCAGCAGTTACAATAGGCAGACAACCTACGAGCAGTACGTC.

This clonotype has just a few counts. CDR3 sequence reads: CASSLQGQETQYF. DNA for the CDR3: TGTGCCAGCAGCCTCCAAGGGCAAGAGACCCAGTACTTC. V usage is TRBV12-3 or TRBV12-4 and J usage is TRBJ2-5; D gene unclear. Trimming shortened V by 6 bases and J by 2 bases, and 10 bases separated the two germline ends. The CDR3 is 13 residues long.

This chain joins TRBV20-1 and TRBJ2-3; either TRBD1 or TRBD2 may fit D (6 bases each). Germline CDR1 DFQATT, CDR2 SNEGSKA (reference sequence). With 5 bases removed from V and 1 base from J, the gap between germline ends came to 16 bases. This CDR3 has 15 residues. CDR3 loop: CSAGPSGAGTDTQYF. CDR3 bases: TGCAGTGCTGGACCTTCGGGGGCCGGCACAGATACGCAGTATTTT.

The DNA for the CDR3 is TGTGCCAGCAGCCAAGATCTTCAGCAGGCGTTACGGGGTGGCTATGGCTACACCTTC. It codes for CASSQDLQQALRGGYGYTF. The V gene is TRBV4-2, the J gene TRBJ1-2; D gene uncertain. CDR1 LGHNA and CDR2 YNFKEQ come from the germline V gene. The CDR3 consists of 19 residues. V dropped 0 bases and J dropped 4 bases, with 24 bases sitting between them.

The rearrangement joins TRBV5-5 to TRBJ1-1; no clear D gene. V dropped 0 bases and J dropped 5 bases, with 14 bases sitting between them. In germline, CDR1 is SGHKS, CDR2 YYEKEE (reference sequence). The CDR3 covers 15 residues. The CDR3 nucleotides are TGTGCCAGCAGCTTGGGTCCGGCGGTTGGAACTGAAGCTTTCTTT. Encoded protein: CASSLGPAVGTEAFF. Full variable domain (missing parts from reference TRBV5-5 and TRBJ1-1): DAGVTQSPTHLIKTRGQQVTLRCSPISGHKSVSWYQQVLGQGPQFIFQYYEKEERGRGNFPDRFSARQFPNYSSELNVNALLLGDSALYLCASSLGPAVGTEAFFGQGTRLTVV.

Ten or more counts support this clonotype. The chain joins TRBV9 to TRBJ2-5; the D gene is possibly TRBD2 (5 bases). Germline loops: CDR1 SGDLS, CDR2 YYNGEE. This CDR3 comprises 15 residues. V lost 2 bases to trimming and J lost 5 bases, with 16 bases between them. CDR3 region: CASSVAGWARETQYF. The CDR3 DNA reads as TGTGCCAGCAGCGTCGCGGGTTGGGCTCGGGAGACCCAGTACTTC.

This chain uses TRBV6-2 or TRBV6-3 with TRBJ1-3; the D gene is possibly TRBD1 (6 bases). This CDR3 spans 14 amino acids. CDR1 and CDR2 (germline): MNHEY, SVGEGT. Between the trimmed V and J ends, which lost 8 bases and 4 bases, there was a span of 15 bases. For the CDR3, the DNA is TGTGCCAGCGACCCGCAGGGGCCGGGAAACACCATATATTTT. As protein: CASDPQGPGNTIYF.

The J gene is TRBJ1-1, the V gene TRBV20-1, with D possibly matching TRBD1 (6 bases). The CDR3 consists of 13 residues. Germline CDR1 reads DFQATT; CDR2 reads SNEGSKA (reference sequence). With 6 bases removed from V and 1 base from J, the gap between germline ends came to 12 bases. The CDR3 here is CSARRGENTEAFF. The CDR3 DNA is TGCAGTGCCCGGAGGGGGGAGAACACTGAAGCTTTCTTT.

A few counts support this clonotype. V gene TRBV12-3 or TRBV12-4 combines with J gene TRBJ2-3, with D possibly matching TRBD2 (6 bases). Between the trimmed V and J ends, which lost 3 bases and 2 bases, there was a span of 18 bases. This CDR3 has 17 amino acids. CDR3 protein: CASSLAGGAGPTDTQYF. DNA of the CDR3: TGTGCCAGCAGTTTGGCTGGGGGAGCGGGCCCCACAGATACGCAGTATTTT.

The CDR3 is CASSQRGDGNTIYF. The CDR3 region has the DNA TGTGCCAGCAGTCAGAGGGGTGATGGAAACACCATATATTTT. J is TRBJ1-3 and V is TRBV7-2; tentative D call: TRBD1 (5 bases). V was pared by 6 bases and J by 3 bases, with 12 bases between. The CDR3 runs to 14 residues. Germline V gene sequence: CDR1 SGHTA, CDR2 FQGNSA.

A few counts support this clonotype. J is TRBJ1-2 and V is TRBV4-3, with D hard to call. The CDR3 has 15 residues. Germline V CDR1 and CDR2: LGHNA, YSLEER. Trimming took off 0 bases at V and 4 bases at J, with 12 bases between the two ends. CDR3 in amino acids: CASSQDYGLAYGYTF. CDR3 nucleotide sequence: TGCGCCAGCAGCCAAGATTACGGGTTGGCCTATGGCTACACCTTC.

The CDR3 loop reads CASKPTGAMTEAFF. CDR3 DNA: TGTGCCAGCAAGCCGACAGGGGCGATGACTGAAGCTTTCTTT. This rearrangement joins TRBV7-9 to TRBJ1-1, with 8 bases aligning to TRBD1. Germline assignment: CDR1 SEHNR and CDR2 FQNEAQ (reference sequence). V dropped 7 bases and J dropped 5; count of bases not matched to a gene: 9. CDR3 length: 14 residues.

This clonotype was detected only a few times. This chain joins TRBV4-3 and TRBJ2-3; D is unclear. Trimming stripped 0 bases from V and 5 bases from J, with 15 bases between. There are 16 residues in the CDR3. The germline gives CDR1 LGHNA, CDR2 YSLEER. CDR3 bases: TGCGCCAGCAGCCAAGAGAGCCCTTTAGAGAGAGATACGCAGTATTTT. Translation: CASSQESPLERDTQYF.

This chain joins TRBV7-2 and TRBJ1-6; D is undetermined. Germline V gene data show CDR1 as SGHTA and CDR2 as FQGNSA. The CDR3 runs 15 residues. Trimming cost V 0 bases and J 8 bases, with 11 bases left between them. DNA of the CDR3: TGTGCCAGCAGCTTAGCCCCGGGGATGGATTCACCCCTCCACTTT. It yields the protein CASSLAPGMDSPLHF.

The gene calls are TRBV6-2 or TRBV6-3 and TRBJ2-3, with D maybe TRBD1 (5 bases). V was clipped by 7 bases and J by 9 bases, with 17 bases between them. Looked up from germline, CDR1 is MNHEY and CDR2 is SVGEGT. This CDR3 spans 13 amino acids. For the CDR3, the DNA is TGTGCCAGCACCCTCCAGGGCCAGGTCACGCAGTATTTT. Its translation is CASTLQGQVTQYF.

This chain links TRBV9 with TRBJ2-5; a possible D gene is TRBD1 (6 bases). The CDR3 has 15 residues. V dropped 0 bases and J dropped 1 base, with 10 bases sitting between them. The germline V gene has CDR1 SGDLS and CDR2 YYNGEE. This CDR3 reads CASSVEGHPQETQYF. As DNA, the CDR3 is TGTGCCAGCAGCGTAGAGGGACATCCCCAAGAGACCCAGTACTTC.

In this sample, this clonotype turned up a few times. The CDR3 DNA follows: TGCAGTGCTCCTCTCAAGACAGGGACCACACAGGATACGCAGTATTTT. Protein product: CSAPLKTGTTQDTQYF. The chain uses TRBV20-1 and TRBJ2-3; 7 nucleotides align to TRBD1. This CDR3 is built from 16 residues. The germline CDR1 and CDR2 sequences are DFQATT and SNEGSKA (reference sequence). V gave up 5 bases and J gave up 6 bases; unmatched junction bases: 17.

This clonotype was picked up a small number of times. This chain links TRBV12-3 or TRBV12-4 with TRBJ1-4; D is unresolved. V lost 5 bases and J 5 bases, leaving 12 bases between the germline ends. This CDR3 has 14 amino acids. The CDR3 coding sequence is TGTGCCAGCAGTCGATCGGGCGGAAATGAAAAACTGTTTTTT. It codes for CASSRSGGNEKLFF.

The rearrangement links TRBV18 to TRBJ2-5, with D perhaps being TRBD1 or TRBD2 (5 bases each). The CDR3 runs to 15 residues. Germline values: CDR1 KGHSH, CDR2 LQKENI. Trimming left V 5 bases short and J 1 base short, with 14 bases between. The DNA for the CDR3 is TGTGCCAGCTCAGGGGACCTGACGTCCCAAGAGACCCAGTACTTC. Residues: CASSGDLTSQETQYF.

This clonotype was found a few times. The rearrangement links TRBV5-1 to TRBJ2-5; 10 bases map to TRBD2. With V trimmed by 0 bases and J by 6 bases, 14 bases remained unmatched. CDR3 length: 18 amino acids. From germline, CDR1 is SGHRS and CDR2 YFSETQ. CDR3 nucleotide sequence: TGCGCCAGCAGCTTGGTTGCGAGCGGGGGGGCTATTGGAAAGACCCAGTACTTC. Protein product: CASSLVASGGAIGKTQYF.

This clonotype was found a few times. The chain couples TRBV7-2 to TRBJ2-5; the D call may be TRBD1 or TRBD2 (6 bases each). Trimming took off 1 base at V and 2 bases at J, with 11 bases between the two ends. This CDR3 has 15 amino acids. Germline loops: CDR1 SGHTA, CDR2 FQGNSA. This CDR3 reads CASSLGRGWQETQYF. As DNA, the CDR3 is TGTGCCAGCAGCTTAGGGAGGGGGTGGCAAGAGACCCAGTACTTC.

In nucleotides, the CDR3 is TGTGCCAGCAGCCAAGAGGGGGGGGGTCAGTACTTC. Amino acids: CASSQEGGGQYF. The chain combines TRBV4-2 with TRBJ2-7; 7 bases fit TRBD2. There are 12 residues in the CDR3. V trimming: 0 bases; J trimming: 10 bases; junction bases outside the gene matches: 3. CDR1 LGHNA and CDR2 YNFKEQ come from the germline V gene.

This clonotype was observed a handful of times. The CDR3 DNA sequence: TGTGCCAGCAGCCAAGAATGGAATTCACCCCTCCACTTT. The encoded protein is CASSQEWNSPLHF. The V gene is TRBV14, the J gene TRBJ1-6; D unclear. The CDR3 extends over 13 amino acids. Germline CDR1 reads SGHDN; CDR2 reads FVKESK. Trimming stripped 0 bases from V and 7 bases from J, with 4 bases between.

This clonotype was counted between two and nine times. The V and J genes are TRBV9 and TRBJ1-4, with unresolved D. The V gene lost 4 bases and the J gene lost 12 bases, with 16 bases spanning the gap. CDR1 and CDR2 (germline): SGDLS, YYNGEE. The CDR3 runs 13 residues. This CDR3 reads CASSKGRGTELFF. The CDR3 DNA follows: TGTGCCAGCAGCAAAGGCCGCGGTACCGAACTGTTTTTT. Variable domain in full (rest from reference TRBV9 and TRBJ1-4): DSGVTQTPKHLITATGQRVTLRCSPRSGDLSVYWYQQSLDQGLQFLIQYYNGEERAKGNILERFSAQQFPDLHSELNLSSLELGDSALYFCASSKGRGTELFFGSGTQLSVL.